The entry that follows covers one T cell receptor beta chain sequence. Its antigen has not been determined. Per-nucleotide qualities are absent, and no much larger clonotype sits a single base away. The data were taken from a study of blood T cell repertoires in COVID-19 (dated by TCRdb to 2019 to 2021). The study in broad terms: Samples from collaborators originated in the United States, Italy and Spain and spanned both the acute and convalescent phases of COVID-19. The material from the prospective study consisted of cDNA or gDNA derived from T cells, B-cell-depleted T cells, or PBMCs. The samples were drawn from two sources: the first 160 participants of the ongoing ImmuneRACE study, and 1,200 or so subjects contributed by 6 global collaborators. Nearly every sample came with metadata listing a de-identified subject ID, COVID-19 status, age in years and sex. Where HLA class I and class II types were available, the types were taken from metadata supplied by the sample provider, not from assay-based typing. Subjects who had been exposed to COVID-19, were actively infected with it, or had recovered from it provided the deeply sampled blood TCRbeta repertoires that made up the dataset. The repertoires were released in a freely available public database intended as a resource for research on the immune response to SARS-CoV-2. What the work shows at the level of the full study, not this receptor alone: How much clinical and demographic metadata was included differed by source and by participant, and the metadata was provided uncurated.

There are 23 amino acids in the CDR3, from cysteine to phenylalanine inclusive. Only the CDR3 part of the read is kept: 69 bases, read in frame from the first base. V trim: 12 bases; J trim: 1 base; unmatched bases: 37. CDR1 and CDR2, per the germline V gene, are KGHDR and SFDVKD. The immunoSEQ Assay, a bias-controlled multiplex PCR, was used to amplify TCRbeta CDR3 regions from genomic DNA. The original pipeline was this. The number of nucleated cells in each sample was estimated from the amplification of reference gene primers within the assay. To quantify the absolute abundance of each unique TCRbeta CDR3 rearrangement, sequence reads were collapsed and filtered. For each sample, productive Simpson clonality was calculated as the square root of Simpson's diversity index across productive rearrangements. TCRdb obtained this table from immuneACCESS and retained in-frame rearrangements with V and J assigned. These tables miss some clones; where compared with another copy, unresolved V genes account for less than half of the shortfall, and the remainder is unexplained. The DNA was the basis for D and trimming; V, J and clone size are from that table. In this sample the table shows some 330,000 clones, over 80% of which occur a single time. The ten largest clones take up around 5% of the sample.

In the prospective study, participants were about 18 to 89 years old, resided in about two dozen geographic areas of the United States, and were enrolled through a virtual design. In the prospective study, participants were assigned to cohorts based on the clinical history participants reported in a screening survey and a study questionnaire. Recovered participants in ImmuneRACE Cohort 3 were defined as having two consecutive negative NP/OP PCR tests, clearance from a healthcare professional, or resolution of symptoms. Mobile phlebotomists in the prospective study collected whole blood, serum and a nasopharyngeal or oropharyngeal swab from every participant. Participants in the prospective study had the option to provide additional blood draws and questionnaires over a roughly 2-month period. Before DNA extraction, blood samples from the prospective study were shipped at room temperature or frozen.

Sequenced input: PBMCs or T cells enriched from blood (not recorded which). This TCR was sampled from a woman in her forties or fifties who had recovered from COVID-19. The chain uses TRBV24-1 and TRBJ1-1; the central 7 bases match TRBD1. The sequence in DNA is TGTGCCTCTCTCTCATACCCCCCGCCCGGCTCGGACAGGCAAAACGCGGGGAACACTGAAGCTTTCTTT. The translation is CASLSYPPPGSDRQNAGNTEAFF.